Sequencing of this T cell receptor beta chain was carried out in a study of response to subunit inactivated influenza vaccine. Findings and limits, study-wide: Authors suggested each seasonal flu vaccination may recruit only limited numbers of new T cells.

The germline V gene has CDR1 LNHNV and CDR2 YYDKDF (reference sequence). This CDR3 region has 13 residues. V lost 5 bases, J lost 3 bases, and 8 bases lay in between. TCRdb re-derived calls from the RT-PCR reads in MiXCR, one entry per CDR3 protein. The table has roughly 650,000 distinct CDR3 sequences, about 15% seen once; the top ten hold 7.5% to 8%. This clonotype was recorded a few times. Its antigen is not identified. Sequenced material: PBMCs from blood, taken 14 days before vaccination. The chain uses TRBV15 and TRBJ1-5, with D uncertain. The origin of this receptor is a man aged 45 to 65 who received an inactivated influenza vaccine. The CDR3 DNA reads TGTGCCACCAGCCCAGGACTCAATCAGCCCCAGCATTTT. It encodes CATSPGLNQPQHF.